This TCR beta chain was observed in a study of T-cell reconstitution after alpha-beta-depleted transplantation in children. Study-level points and caveats: The study traced high day-60 TCRbeta diversity in some patients to surviving recipient T cells and thymic progenitors.

Construction of the TCRbeta library involved unique molecular identifiers. A single record per CDR3 protein comes from TCRdb applying MiXCR to the PCR reads. The sample contains 200,000 to 250,000 distinct CDR3 sequences, 7.5% to 9.5% of which appear only once. This clonotype showed up many times. Its antigen is not identified. CDR3 size: 13 residues. CDR1 and CDR2 (germline): MNHEY, SMNVEV (reference sequence). V was clipped by 6 bases and J by 6 bases; unmatched bases: 3. The specimen comprised PBMCs, mostly from graft donor cells, sampled 360 days after TCRalphabeta/CD19-depleted stem cell transplant. The clonotype comes from a male patient between 2 and 10 years old who had a stem cell transplant for acute myeloid leukemia, so the T cells may come from the graft donor. The chain joins TRBV27 to TRBJ1-1; 11 bases align to TRBD1. The CDR3 sequence: CASRGQGASEAFF. DNA of the CDR3: TGTGCCAGCAGAGGACAGGGGGCGTCTGAAGCTTTCTTT.